This T cell receptor beta chain was documented in a study of shared clonotypes between healthy human individuals (dated by TCRdb to 2020 to 2022). As for the study more broadly: The cohort comprised two women and a few men aged 18 to 49 years. For each donor, three plates each were used for CD4 naive and CD4 memory, two plates were used for CD8 naive, and one plate was used for CD8 memory. Blood TCR repertoires of five healthy adults were deeply sequenced to estimate repertoire size and the extent of clonotype sharing between individuals. Libraries were prepared and TCR repertoires were sequenced by different laboratories using diverse techniques, in order to increase sequencing depth and limit assay-specific biases. Per donor, leukapheresis produced somewhere between about 0.85 and 8.9 billion PBMCs. Study-wide findings and limitations: Because the study included a small number of donors, the genetic and exposure-history diversity represented was limited. Even with the large sequencing depth, rarefaction of the sorted-subset datasets indicated that sequencing was incomplete. Estimated clonotype richness was generally larger for naive than for memory subsets. Sampling was restricted to blood, and TCR repertoires in tissue are likely to differ from TCR repertoires in blood. Compared with non-shared clonotypes, clonotypes shared by all four sorted-subset donors had higher generation probabilities. Approximately 5% of naive CD4, 3.5% of naive CD8, around 2.3% of memory CD4, and 0.4% of memory CD8 clonotypes were shared across several donors. Based on pairwise subsampling, the degree of clonotype sharing among donors was expected to be affected by sequencing depth.

About this clone itself: No cognate antigen has been identified for it. Per-base qualities were not stored, and no clone one base away is much larger.

Using the deep immunoSEQ assay, multiplex PCR amplified TCR CDR3 regions from genomic DNA. Extracted genomic DNA from each cell subset was distributed evenly across all wells of several immunoSEQ 96-well plates, and each plate was treated as a replicate. For sorted subsets, around 200 ng genomic DNA, equal to approximately 30,000 T cell genomes, was loaded into each replicate PCR. Purified libraries were quantified with a Qubit 3.0 fluorometer, sized on a Bioanalyzer 2100, and re-quantified with the KAPA Library Quantification kit. Each immunoSEQ 96-well plate was sequenced on its own single-read 150-cycle Illumina NextSeq 550 flow cell. The paper's processing steps were these. The immunoSEQ output contained only junctional sequences without quality scores, so filtering could not match that applied to full-length reads. To assign V/J genes and CDR3, sequences were annotated against IMGT germline references using PyIR, a Python wrapper for IgBLAST v1.9. Reads with weak V/J assignments (E-value above 1e-6), missing CDR3, stop codons, out-of-frame junctions, or ambiguous translated residues were removed. A V3J clonotype was defined by an identical inferred V gene, J gene, and CDR3 amino acid sequence. Percentage overlap between repertoires was computed as shared unique clonotypes divided by the size of the smaller repertoire. Three approaches were used to assess repertoire richness: RTK rarefaction, the Chao1 estimator, and Recon v2.1 estimates of unobserved clonotypes. OLGA was used to compute generation probabilities for all TCRbeta clonotypes that the gDNA method yielded from a handful of donors. The table was pulled from immuneACCESS by TCRdb, which kept in-frame rearrangements only. Such tables lose some clones; where checked, under half of the loss comes from unresolved V genes, and the rest has no known cause. V, J and clone size are taken as reported in that table, and D and trimming were inferred from the DNA itself. This sample holds 1.4 million or so clones; just under 99% were observed only once. About 0.35% of the sample comes from the top ten.

Cut back by 5 bases and 4 bases, the V and J ends lie 5 bases apart. From the cysteine up to the phenylalanine, the CDR3 has a length of 12 residues. The CDR3 DNA has 36 bases and is translated from base 1. CDR1 and CDR2 are drawn from the germline V gene: SGHTA, FQGNSA. Donors were healthy HIV-negative adults with no recently reported acute infections or vaccinations. Every donor was a Caucasian adult residing in Nashville, Tennessee, USA. CD4+ T cells were enriched by magnetic negative selection, after which naive cells were positively selected on CD45RA and the negative fraction was taken as the memory subset. After blood collection by leukapheresis, PBMCs were isolated using Ficoll-Histopaque density gradient centrifugation and then cryopreserved in the vapor phase of liquid nitrogen. Analytical flow cytometry was used to check the purity and quantity of each magnetically sorted T cell population. From each sorted fraction, genomic DNA was isolated and quantified by UV absorbance on a Nanodrop 2000c.

The chain is made from TRBV7-2 and TRBJ2-2; confidence is insufficient to name the D gene. This TCR was sampled from a man aged 25 to 40 in good health. Sequencing input: naive CD4+ T cells sorted from blood. Taken with the paper, the label for cell subset or site translates to: CD45RA+ positively selected. The nucleotide sequence is TGTGCCAGCAGCCCTACCACCGGGGAGCTGTTTTTT. Its translation reads: CASSPTTGELFF.